The rows below give T cell receptor beta chains drawn from one sample of a study of T cells in Graves' hyperthyroidism and ophthalmopathy. Each CDR3 protein is one row after TCRdb ran MiXCR on the multiplex PCR reads. Seen here are just under 750,000 distinct CDR3 sequences, 30% to 40% observed once, and the top ten hold 31%. The sample consisted of blood. The origin of the receptors is a woman aged 40 to 50 with Graves' hyperthyroidism. The CDR3 runs from the conserved cysteine through the conserved F or W. The order of the fields is V gene, J gene, D gene, clone size, CDR3 protein, CDR3 DNA. D genes are given only for firm matches. Expanded clones are given a class, and other clones once, few, many or no size at all.

TRBV7-9,TRBJ2-2,NA,NA,CASSPRTGRTPGSCFF,NA
TRBV7-8,TRBJ1-1,NA,NA,CASSQPPEAFF,TGTGCCAGCAGCCAGCCGCCTGAAGCTTTCTTT
TRBV29-1,TRBJ2-7,TRBD1,NA,CSGGTGKLEQYF,TGCAGCGGAGGGACAGGGAAGTTGGAGCAGTACTTC
TRBV7-9,TRBJ1-2,TRBD1,many,CASSFGQGALYGYTF,TGTGCCAGCAGCTTTGGACAGGGCGCTCTCTATGGCTACACCTTC
TRBV11-1,TRBJ1-4,NA,NA,CVSSPGEKLFF,TGTGTCAGCAGCCCGGGTGAAAAACTGTTTTTT
TRBV15,TRBJ2-5,NA,NA,CATSSVTGSGETQYF,TGTGCCACCAGCAGCGTTACAGGGTCGGGGGAGACCCAGTACTTC
TRBV10-3,TRBJ1-6,TRBD1,many,CAISDPDRDNSPLHF,TGTGCCATCAGCGACCCCGACAGGGATAATTCACCCCTCCACTTT
TRBV7-2,TRBJ1-2,NA,NA,CASSLEQGANYGYTF,TGTGCCAGCAGTCTTGAACAGGGAGCTAACTATGGCTACACCTTC
TRBV4-3,TRBJ1-1,TRBD1,few,CASSLRGRGLTEAFF,TGCGCCAGCAGCCTTAGGGGGCGAGGATTGACTGAAGCTTTCTTT
TRBV6-1,TRBJ2-7,NA,few,CASSPPGEPYEQYF,TGTGCCAGCAGTCCCCCGGGAGAGCCCTACGAGCAGTACTTC
TRBV6-6,TRBJ1-5,TRBD1,few,CASSPGTGGRGNQPQHF,TGTGCCAGCAGTCCCGGGACAGGGGGCAGGGGCAATCAGCCCCAGCATTTT
TRBV7-9,TRBJ1-1,TRBD1,many,CASSLDRGFGEAFF,TGTGCCAGCAGCTTGGACAGGGGATTTGGTGAAGCTTTCTTT
TRBV20-1,TRBJ1-1,NA,NA,CSARTSRNTEAFF,TGCAGTGCTAGAACTAGTAGAAACACTGAAGCTTTCTTT
TRBV24-1,TRBJ1-2,NA,NA,CATSDPLDPNYGYTF,TGTGCCACCAGTGACCCCCTAGATCCCAACTATGGCTACACCTTC
TRBV13,TRBJ2-6,NA,many,CASSLGRVPSGANVLTF,TGTGCCAGCAGCTTAGGCAGGGTCCCCTCTGGGGCCAACGTCCTGACTTTC
TRBV6-2/TRBV6-3,TRBJ1-5,TRBD1,few,CASSQTTGGHQPQHF,TGTGCCAGCAGTCAGACGACAGGGGGACATCAGCCCCAGCATTTT
TRBV7-9,TRBJ2-7,TRBD1,many,CASSIQGNEQYF,TGTGCCAGCAGCATACAGGGGAACGAGCAGTACTTC
TRBV6-5,TRBJ2-5,NA,NA,CASSYSMGPRVQTQYF,TGTGCCAGCAGTTACTCGATGGGGCCTAGGGTTCAGACCCAGTACTTC
TRBV19,TRBJ1-2,NA,many,CASSQEGRNYGYTF,TGTGCCAGTAGTCAAGAGGGACGGAACTATGGCTACACCTTC
TRBV30,TRBJ1-4,TRBD1,NA,CAWVPGQLYATNEKLFF,TGTGCCTGGGTACCGGGACAGCTATACGCAACTAATGAAAAACTGTTTTTT
TRBV20-1,TRBJ2-5,NA,NA,CSARSEGKETQYF,TGCAGTGCTAGGTCCGAGGGGAAAGAGACCCAGTACTTC
TRBV2,TRBJ1-5,NA,NA,CASSYLPFWGTVYQPQHF,TGTGCCAGCAGTTACTTACCGTTCTGGGGTACGGTATATCAGCCCCAGCATTTT
TRBV2,TRBJ1-1,TRBD1,NA,CASSEGRTGDTEAFF,TGTGCCAGCAGTGAAGGCAGAACAGGGGACACTGAAGCTTTCTTT
TRBV9,TRBJ1-5,NA,NA,CASSANWGWNQPQHF,TGTGCCAGCAGTGCAAATTGGGGCTGGAATCAGCCCCAGCATTTT
TRBV7-7,TRBJ2-5,TRBD2,many,CASSPSGTQETQYF,TGTGCTAGCAGCCCTAGCGGGACCCAAGAGACCCAGTACTTC
TRBV5-6,TRBJ1-4,NA,NA,CASTRERGLDEKLFF,TGTGCCAGCACCCGAGAGAGGGGTCTGGATGAAAAACTGTTTTTT
TRBV9,TRBJ1-3,NA,NA,CASSVDGGSSGNTIYF,TGTGCCAGCAGCGTAGACGGGGGGAGCTCTGGAAACACCATATATTTT
TRBV28,TRBJ1-1,TRBD1,NA,CASSLMAGGTEAFF,TGTGCCAGCAGTTTGATGGCAGGGGGCACTGAAGCTTTCTTT
TRBV10-3,TRBJ1-6,NA,many,CAISESPGGFNSPLHF,TGTGCCATCAGTGAGTCGCCGGGGGGCTTCAATTCACCCCTCCACTTT
TRBV10-3,TRBJ2-7,TRBD1,NA,CAISDTRDRNYEQYF,TGTGCCATCAGTGATACCCGGGACAGGAACTACGAGCAGTACTTC
TRBV19,TRBJ1-2,TRBD1,many,CASIQDRIKGYTF,TGTGCCAGTATTCAGGACAGGATAAAGGGCTACACCTTC
TRBV10-3,TRBJ1-5,TRBD1,many,CAISDGTRGRNNQPQHF,TGTGCCATCAGTGATGGTACCAGGGGGCGTAACAATCAGCCCCAGCATTTT
TRBV20-1,TRBJ2-7,NA,few,CSARRTSSYMYEQYF,TGCAGTGCTAGACGGACTTCTTCTTACATGTACGAGCAGTACTTC
TRBV5-1,TRBJ2-2,NA,NA,CASSLDTRDTGELFF,TGCGCCAGCAGCTTGGATACTAGGGACACCGGGGAGCTGTTTTTT
TRBV13,TRBJ1-4,NA,NA,CASSLASDPRRGKLFF,TGTGCCAGCAGCCTGGCTTCGGACCCGCGCCGGGGAAAACTGTTTTTT
TRBV7-9,TRBJ2-7,TRBD2,NA,CASSWGTSGSNEQYF,TGTGCCAGCAGCTGGGGGACTAGCGGGAGTAACGAGCAGTACTTC
TRBV29-1,TRBJ2-2,TRBD1,few,CSATGGAGELFF,TGCAGCGCGACAGGGGGGGCCGGGGAGCTGTTTTTT
TRBV10-1,TRBJ1-2,NA,once,CASTGRGAPGYTF,TGCGCCAGCACCGGTAGGGGGGCGCCCGGCTACACCTTC
TRBV7-9,TRBJ2-7,TRBD2,once,CASSQVLGPRAGSPYEQYF,TGCGCCAGCAGCCAAGTCTTAGGGCCTCGAGCGGGATCCCCCTACGAGCAGTACTTC
TRBV6-2/TRBV6-3,TRBJ1-1,NA,NA,CASSYGSTENTEAFF,TGTGCCAGCAGTTACGGGTCGACCGAGAACACTGAAGCTTTCTTT
TRBV10-2,TRBJ1-4,NA,NA,CASSEPTGERKKLFF,TGCGCCAGCAGTGAGCCGACGGGGGAGAGAAAAAAACTGTTTTTT
TRBV25-1,TRBJ1-4,NA,NA,CASSGGGEKLFF,TGTGCCAGCAGCGGGGGTGGGGAAAAACTGTTTTTT
TRBV10-3,TRBJ1-4,NA,many,CAISESWDAAEKLFF,TGTGCCATCAGTGAGTCTTGGGATGCGGCGGAAAAACTGTTTTTT
TRBV7-8,TRBJ2-5,NA,NA,CASSYPAQRLGETQYF,TGTGCCAGCAGTTACCCGGCGCAAAGGCTTGGAGAGACCCAGTACTTC
TRBV19,TRBJ1-2,NA,few,CASSMRGEGYGYTF,TGTGCCAGTAGTATGCGGGGGGAAGGCTATGGCTACACCTTC
TRBV19,TRBJ1-1,NA,few,CASCSRDKTEEAFF,TGTGCCAGTTGCTCCCGGGACAAAACTGAAGAAGCTTTCTTT
TRBV7-9,TRBJ1-6,TRBD1,NA,CASSQGDREANSPLHF,TGTGCCAGCAGCCAGGGGGACAGGGAGGCGAATTCACCCCTCCACTTT
TRBV7-9,TRBJ1-6,NA,many,CASSPQENSPLHF,TGTGCCAGCAGTCCCCAGGAGAATTCACCCCTCCACTTT